The clone carrying this T cell receptor beta chain was observed a few times. Its antigen is unidentified. A read error may produce the germline difference seen at one junction end. The sample comes from a study of breast tumors, draining lymph nodes, adjacent tissues. Points from the study as a whole: Tumor repertoires ranked between lymph nodes and nontumor tissue in diversity, with V and J gene preferences. Compared with basal-like, luminal-like tumors shared significantly more repertoire with nontumor tissue.

CDR1 and CDR2 (germline): MNHEY, SVGAGI. The CDR3 totals 10 residues. Using its own MiXCR run on the multiplex PCR reads, TCRdb lists one record per CDR3 protein. Of about 15,000 distinct CDR3 sequences in the sample, 45% were seen once. The rearrangement links TRBV6-5 to TRBJ2-1; 12 bases agree with TRBD2. The source is a female donor with breast cancer. Some clones in this sample may be carry-over from other donors' samples. Input material: tumor-adjacent breast tissue. CDR3 DNA sequence: TGTGCCAGAAGACTAGCGGGAGAGGTCTTC. This encodes CARRLAGEVF.